The rows below give T cell receptor beta chains drawn from one sample of a study of blood T cell repertoires in COVID-19. Assay: immunoSEQ multiplex PCR; the TCRdb copy retains only in-frame clones and omits some. The table shows 300,000 to 400,000 clones, with over 75% occurring only once. The sample comprised PBMCs or T cells enriched from blood (not recorded which). The receptors were gathered from a man aged 18 to 30 who had recovered from COVID-19. Each CDR3 is given with its conserved first and last residue. A D gene is named only where the DNA matches it firmly. Clone size is shown for a subset of rows, as once, few, many or a class of expanded clone.

V	J	D	size	CDR3	DNA
TRBV7-8	TRBJ1-5	-	-	CASSLGRVGNQPQHF	TGTGCCAGCAGCTTAGGCAGGGTTGGCAATCAGCCCCAGCATTTT
TRBV4-3	TRBJ2-2	TRBD1	few	CASSHLPGQGKPGELFF	TGCGCCAGCAGCCATCTCCCGGGACAGGGGAAACCCGGGGAGCTGTTTTTT
TRBV5-1	TRBJ1-2	TRBD1	-	CASSFEDRVRGYTF	TGCGCCAGCAGCTTTGAGGACAGGGTCCGTGGCTACACCTTC
TRBV19	TRBJ1-5	TRBD1	-	CASMGQGNQPQHF	TGTGCCAGTATGGGACAGGGCAATCAGCCCCAGCATTTT
TRBV7-2	TRBJ1-4	-	few	CASSLGTYEKLFF	TGTGCCAGCAGCCTAGGGACATACGAAAAACTGTTTTTT
TRBV2	TRBJ1-1	-	-	CASRRAGGLGAEAFF	TGTGCCAGCAGGAGGGCGGGGGGGCTTGGCGCTGAAGCTTTCTTT
TRBV15	TRBJ1-1	-	-	CATSRVLPEDTEAFF	TGTGCCACCAGCAGAGTGCTTCCTGAGGACACTGAAGCTTTCTTT
TRBV7-9	TRBJ1-1	-	-	CATSGRLNTEAFF	TGTGCCACATCAGGGAGGTTGAACACTGAAGCTTTCTTT
TRBV18	TRBJ1-3	-	once	CASSPTQGLGNTIYF	TGTGCCAGCTCCCCTACGCAGGGGCTTGGAAACACCATATATTTT
TRBV10-3	TRBJ2-2	-	once	CATSAGRWGVGTGELFF	TGTGCCACTTCGGCGGGAAGGTGGGGAGTGGGAACCGGGGAGCTGTTTTTT
TRBV7-2	TRBJ1-2	-	-	CASSFTGSGYGYTF	TGTGCCAGCAGCTTCACAGGGAGCGGCTATGGCTACACCTTC
TRBV30	TRBJ1-5	TRBD1	few	CAWSVAGGGNQPQHF	TGTGCCTGGAGTGTAGCAGGGGGTGGCAATCAGCCCCAGCATTTT
TRBV7-8	TRBJ1-2	-	-	CASSPPGGYGYTF	TGTGCCAGCAGCCCGCCGGGGGGATATGGCTACACCTTC
TRBV29-1	TRBJ2-1	TRBD2	-	CSAVVRGVASGPNEQFF	TGCAGCGCTGTCGTCCGGGGGGTAGCTTCAGGCCCCAATGAGCAGTTCTTC
TRBV7-2	TRBJ2-1	TRBD2	-	CASSSPGRAAHNEQFF	TGTGCCAGCAGCTCCCCCGGGAGGGCGGCGCACAATGAGCAGTTCTTC
TRBV29-1	TRBJ2-5	-	-	CSVEGSGETQYF	TGCAGCGTTGAAGGATCCGGGGAGACCCAGTACTTC
TRBV7-9	TRBJ1-4	TRBD1	-	CASSRTGGEKLFF	TGTGCCAGCAGCCGGACAGGCGGGGAAAAACTGTTTTTT
TRBV4-1	TRBJ1-3	-	-	CASSQDVAGGRGNTIYF	TGCGCCAGCAGCCAAGATGTCGCGGGCGGGAGAGGAAACACCATATATTTT
TRBV18	TRBJ1-4	-	-	CASSPAARDEKLFF	TGTGCCAGCTCACCCGCGGCCAGGGATGAAAAACTGTTTTTT
TRBV15	TRBJ2-3	-	once	CATSRGGGGGTDTQYF	TGTGCCACCAGCAGAGGAGGCGGAGGAGGGACAGATACGCAGTATTTT
TRBV28	TRBJ2-1	-	-	CASSLGRDTYYNEQFF	TGTGCCAGCAGTTTGGGTAGGGACACATACTACAATGAGCAGTTCTTC
TRBV5-1	TRBJ2-3	TRBD2	-	CASSNSGGTDTQYF	TGCGCCAGCAGCAACAGCGGGGGTACAGATACGCAGTATTTT
TRBV20-1	TRBJ2-3	-	-	CSASLGASTDTQYF	TGCAGTGCTAGTCTGGGAGCTAGCACAGATACGCAGTATTTT
TRBV5-6	TRBJ1-2	-	-	CASSLTGMSGYTF	TGTGCCAGCAGCTTGACAGGAATGAGTGGCTACACCTTC
TRBV19	TRBJ2-1	-	-	CASASPGGLSSYNEQFF	TGTGCCAGTGCGAGCCCAGGGGGGCTGAGCTCCTACAATGAGCAGTTCTTC
TRBV28	TRBJ2-3	-	-	CASSFSKGTPGADTQYF	TGTGCCAGCAGTTTCAGTAAGGGAACTCCCGGGGCAGATACGCAGTATTTT
TRBV2	TRBJ2-6	TRBD1	-	CASRRELGQNSGANVLTF	TGTGCCAGCCGAAGGGAATTGGGACAGAACTCTGGGGCCAACGTCCTGACTTTC
TRBV2	TRBJ2-1	TRBD2	-	CASRGTSGGYNEQFF	TGTGCCAGCAGGGGGACTAGCGGGGGTTACAATGAGCAGTTCTTC
TRBV28	TRBJ2-1	TRBD1	few	CASSPAGTGYNEQFF	TGTGCCAGCAGTCCAGCCGGGACAGGGTACAATGAGCAGTTCTTC
TRBV28	TRBJ1-4	-	-	CASSEGGRNEKLFF	TGTGCCAGCAGCGAAGGGGGAAGAAATGAAAAACTGTTTTTT
TRBV29-1	TRBJ2-7	-	-	CSVVRRGRYEQYF	TGCAGCGTTGTTCGCCGGGGTAGGTACGAGCAGTACTTC
TRBV18	TRBJ1-2	-	once	CASSLDRHYGYTF	TGTGCCAGCTCACTAGACAGACACTATGGCTACACCTTC
TRBV6-5	TRBJ1-2	-	-	CASILTDGYTF	TGTGCCAGCATACTGACAGATGGCTACACCTTC
TRBV4-2	TRBJ1-6	TRBD1	-	CASSHPAGGTGDYTPLHF	TGTGCCAGCAGCCATCCCGCCGGGGGGACAGGGGATTATACCCCCCTCCACTTT
TRBV6-5	TRBJ2-5	TRBD1	once	CASSQTGGETQYF	TGTGCCAGCAGCCAGACAGGGGGAGAGACCCAGTACTTC
TRBV5-1	TRBJ2-1	TRBD2	-	CASSLAGGINEQFF	TGCGCCAGCAGCTTAGCGGGAGGGATCAATGAGCAGTTCTTC
TRBV3-1/TRBV3-2	TRBJ1-1	-	-	CASSQDFTGKVKTEAFF	TGTGCCAGCAGCCAAGACTTCACAGGGAAGGTGAAAACTGAAGCTTTCTTT
TRBV10-3	TRBJ1-2	TRBD1	-	CAINLSDRGSYTF	TGTGCCATCAATCTGTCGGACAGGGGTAGCTACACCTTC
TRBV5-1	TRBJ2-2	-	-	CASSRIGGANTGELFF	TGCGCCAGCAGCCGCATTGGGGGGGCCAACACCGGGGAGCTGTTTTTT
TRBV6-5	TRBJ2-1	TRBD1	-	CASSYGSDRGTEQFF	TGTGCCAGCAGTTACGGTTCTGACAGGGGTACTGAGCAGTTCTTC
TRBV5-1	TRBJ1-1	TRBD1	once	CASSLEGRGLGTEAFF	TGCGCCAGCAGCTTGGAAGGCAGGGGGCTCGGCACTGAAGCTTTCTTT
TRBV4-2	TRBJ2-1	-	-	CASSQASGRSRVNEQFF	TGTGCCAGCAGCCAAGCCAGCGGTAGAAGTAGAGTCAATGAGCAGTTCTTC
TRBV9	TRBJ1-3	-	-	CASSVGGDGNTIYF	TGTGCCAGCAGCGTCGGGGGTGATGGAAACACCATATATTTT
TRBV2	TRBJ1-5	-	-	CASRTEVSRNQPQHF	TGTGCCAGCAGGACAGAAGTTTCTCGCAATCAGCCCCAGCATTTT
TRBV4-1	TRBJ1-2	TRBD1	-	CASSQPQQGSYGYTF	TGCGCCAGCAGCCAACCCCAACAGGGGAGCTATGGCTACACCTTC
TRBV27	TRBJ1-6	-	-	CASSLVGVLQHSPLHF	TGTGCCAGCAGTTTAGTCGGGGTCCTTCAACACTCACCCCTCCACTTT
TRBV2	TRBJ2-2	TRBD1	-	CASTKGQGNTGELFF	TGTGCCAGCACTAAGGGACAGGGGAACACCGGGGAGCTGTTTTTT
TRBV7-2	TRBJ1-2	-	-	CASSTYRAGEDGYTF	TGTGCCAGCAGCACCTACAGGGCGGGTGAAGATGGCTACACCTTC
TRBV11-3	TRBJ2-1	-	-	CASSLFAGNNEQFF	TGTGCCAGCAGCTTATTTGCAGGGAACAATGAGCAGTTCTTC